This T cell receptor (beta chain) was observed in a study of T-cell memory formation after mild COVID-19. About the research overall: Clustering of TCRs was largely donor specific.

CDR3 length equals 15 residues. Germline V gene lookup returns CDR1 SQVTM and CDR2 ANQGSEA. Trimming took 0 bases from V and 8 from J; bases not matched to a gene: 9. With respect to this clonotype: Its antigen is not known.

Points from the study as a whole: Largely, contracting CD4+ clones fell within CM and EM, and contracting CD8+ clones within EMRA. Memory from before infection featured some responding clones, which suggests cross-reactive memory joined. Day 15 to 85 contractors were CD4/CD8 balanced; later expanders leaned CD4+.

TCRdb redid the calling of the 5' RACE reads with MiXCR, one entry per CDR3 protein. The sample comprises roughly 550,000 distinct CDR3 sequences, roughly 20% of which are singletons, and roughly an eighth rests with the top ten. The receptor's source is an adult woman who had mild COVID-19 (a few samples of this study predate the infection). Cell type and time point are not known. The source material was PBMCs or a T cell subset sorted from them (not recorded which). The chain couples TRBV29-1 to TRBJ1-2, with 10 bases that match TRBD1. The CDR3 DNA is TGCAGCGTTGAAGATCGCGGGGACAGGGGCGGAGGCTACACCTTC. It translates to CSVEDRGDRGGGYTF.